The T cell receptor (beta chain) described here comes from a study of cytomegalovirus exposure and HLA in healthy donors (dated by TCRdb to 2016 to 2017). About the study as a whole: In an earlier analysis of 450 to 750 of the donors, approximately 260 Gb of sequence data and 90 million to 130 million unique TCR beta sequences from 180 million or so T cells were reported. The study combined high-throughput TCR immunosequencing, statistical association of individual TCRs with disease status, and machine learning to predict cytomegalovirus infection status. In an earlier analysis of a few hundred of the donors, high-throughput TCR beta sequencing was used to judge whether each TCR beta V gene segment behaved as functional or pseudogenic. A later analysis re-examined previously published TCR beta repertoires from 500 to 700 donors and added high-resolution HLA genotyping to investigate patterns of TCR occurrence. Roughly 300 gigabases of sequencing data and around 90 million unique TCR sequences made up an early release that covered 640 HLA-typed donors. A later genetic analysis used genome-wide SNP genotypes for about 65% of the roughly 700 donors, treating that subset as a discovery cohort. The study aimed to test whether cataloging public T cell receptors could reveal signatures of past pathogen exposure. Typing coverage varied by locus: about 629-630 donors for A, B, C, DRB1 and DQB1; more than 500 for DQA1; about 570 for DPA1; 450 to 480 for DPB1. Roughly 5 DR-DQ haplotypes were treated as single units for association and clustering because of strong linkage in the cohort. Class I and class II HLA loci were covered by the typing at four-digit resolution. Alongside the repertoire data, information on donor age, sex, ethnicity and CMV serostatus was compiled. Among some 400 genotyped donors of the cohort, an average of about 220,000 unique TCR beta nucleotide sequences was sequenced per donor, of which 15% to 20% were non-productive. The study used immunosequencing to profile the T cell repertoires of hundreds of subjects and linked those repertoires to cytomegalovirus serostatus. Every repertoire in the discovery cohort had been generated on one and the same sequencing platform. The genetic ancestry cluster associated with self-reported Caucasian donors included approximately 85% of the 350 to 500 genotyped donors. Rather than using new phenotypic data, the later analysis identified candidate immune exposures from TCR beta sequences and from how often those sequences occurred across donors. In addition to the first cohort of about 650 subjects, a separate validation cohort of 120 different subjects was used.

The method was the immunoSEQ multiplex PCR assay. A mixture of 60 forward primers for TCR Vbeta segments and 13 reverse primers for TCR Jbeta segments was used in the multiplex PCR. Amplification of the CDR3 region of rearranged TCR beta genes was performed with a multiplex PCR assay on genomic DNA. The amplified TCR beta libraries were sequenced on the Illumina HiSeq System as 87-base-pair reads. The paper's processing steps were these. In a later analysis, 77 million or so unique TCR beta chains were counted across the 690 or so repertoires, and approximately 11 million of these chains were shared by at least two donors. To remove PCR and sequencing errors, raw reads were error-corrected and collapsed into unique sequences using a nearest-neighbor algorithm that merged closely related sequences. To assign V, D and J gene segments, CDR3 sequences were aligned to IMGT reference sequences. For a sequence to be retained, a match of at least six nucleotides was required to both a V gene segment and a J gene segment. A rearrangement counted as productive if the CDR3 had no stop codons and remained in frame with V and J, and every other rearrangement counted as non-productive. Following IMGT convention, CDR3 was defined as the stretch from the second conserved V-encoded cysteine up to the conserved J-encoded phenylalanine. The earlier analysis of 500 to 600 of the donors excluded sequences that lacked an unambiguous match to a single V gene segment. In an earlier analysis of several hundred of the donors, V segments were called functional above 56.7% productive rearrangements and were called segregating when the between-donor standard deviation exceeded 5%. A statistical classification framework was developed to diagnose cytomegalovirus status using the catalog of TCR beta chain sequences. In a later analysis, V and J genes were assigned by comparing TCR nucleotide sequences against IMGT/GENE-DB human TR gene sequences. In a later analysis, CDR3 sequences and most-parsimonious VDJ recombination scenarios were assigned using the TCRdist pipeline. In a later analysis, every TCR beta chain was defined by the combination of its CDR3 amino acid sequence and its V-gene family, and reads without a unique V-gene family were dropped. In a later analysis, around 600 highly shared, low-generation-probability nucleotide sequences were removed to address suspected cross-contamination and a sequencing artifact. A later analysis calculated a clonal expansion index for each public chain from normalized within-repertoire ranks of inferred template counts. A later analysis computed generation probabilities with a VDJ recombination model fitted to out-of-frame rearrangements, and checked the results against IGoR. In a later analysis, TCR-TCR, TCR-HLA and TCR-CMV co-occurrence was scored with hypergeometric tests, and a repertoire-size bias correction was applied to TCR pairs. False discovery rates were estimated in a later analysis by permuting HLA or CMV assignments 20 times. In a later analysis, co-occurring TCRs were grouped with DBSCAN, and TCRdist sequence similarity was added when clustering was performed within HLA-allele-positive subsets. For co-occurrence clustering, repertoires with fewer than 30,000 or more than 120,000 public chains were excluded, along with four to six repertoires with anomalous nucleotide sharing. TCRdb stores this immuneACCESS table with in-frame sequences only. Part of the clones is absent; in the studies checked, under half of the shortfall reflects unresolved V genes, and no reason is known for the rest. The V and J calls and clone size come from that table; D and trimming were worked out from the DNA. For this sample there are around 120,000 clones; over 70% appear just once. The ten biggest clones cover around 4.2% of the sample.

The cohort consisted of hundreds of healthy bone marrow donors. Cohort members were all nominally healthy when sampled, although unrecorded immune exposures were likely present. The donor tested CMV seronegative and was one of the 352 seronegative cohort members. Each donor provided a peripheral blood sample, and peripheral blood mononuclear cells were used for TCR beta sequencing. The Qiagen DNeasy Blood Extraction Kit was used to extract genomic DNA from the blood cell samples. Results and caveats for the whole study, not just this receptor: A further reported finding was that TCR beta sequences accurately predicted the HLA-A and HLA-B alleles for most subjects in the first cohort. In a later analysis, several top co-occurrence clusters were reported to appear linked to parvovirus B19, influenza, CMV and Epstein-Barr virus. In a later genetic analysis, fewer N-insertions in productive TCRs were reported among donors in an Asian-associated ancestry cluster than the approximately 670-donor mean. A cluster of highly shared sequence variants was judged likely to be a technical artifact of the sequencing pipeline. The 87-base-pair reads could not distinguish some IMGT-functional V segments, including TRBV6-2 and TRBV6-3, so those segments were excluded. In a later analysis, most CMV-associated TCR beta chains were found to appear HLA-restricted, with HLA associations seemingly driven largely by CMV exposure. Across donors, most TCR sequences were observed very rarely, whereas some public TCRs were present in many individuals. The authors suggested that the approach could potentially be generalized to other disease states and immunological phenotypes. Three of the identified cytomegalovirus-associated TCR beta chains were confirmed in vitro to be specific for cytomegalovirus antigens. Strong co-occurrence of HLA alleles, especially DR and DQ, made assigning TCR associations to individual alleles difficult. This cohort had only TCR beta chains sequenced, and the lack of alpha or paired-chain data limited which features could be detected. HLA typing was unavailable for some donors at each locus, so association tests used only the typed subset. The study listed 150 to 200 TCR beta chains as associated with cytomegalovirus. Correlated functional status among segregating V segments might be attributable to linkage disequilibrium, but an unknown experimental factor could not be ruled out. A later analysis associated some 17,000 TCR beta sequences with specific HLA alleles at a false discovery rate of 0.05. The classifier was reported to diagnose cytomegalovirus status with high specificity and sensitivity in both the original cohort and the validation cohort. In a later analysis, HLA-associated TCR beta chains were found to be more clonally expanded and to have lower generation probabilities than equally common non-associated chains. In an earlier analysis of approximately 590 of the donors, most TCR beta V segments were observed in productive rearrangements about 87% or about 30% of the time, broadly matching IMGT annotations. The earlier analysis of some 560 of the donors excluded roughly 17 rarely observed V segments, including chromosome 9 orphons, because counts were too low. According to a later analysis, TCR association rates differed among HLA loci, with DRB1 alleles showing the most associated TCRs and HLA-C alleles showing the fewest. In a later genetic analysis, a missense DCLRE1C variant was associated with V-gene and J-gene trimming of TCR beta chains, and the association was replicated in an independent cohort. Roughly uniform sequencing depth across donors was assumed in presence/absence analyses, although this assumption may not hold. Immune exposure information for the cohort was limited to CMV serostatus.

Remarks on this clone: It lacks a known antigen. Base-call qualities are not available, and no considerably larger clone is one nucleotide away.

Trimming accounts for 4 bases at V and 3 bases at J, while the number of junction bases matched to no gene is 4. CDR1 and CDR2 (SQVTM, ANQGSEA) derive from the germline V gene. From the cysteine through the phenylalanine, the CDR3 covers 14 amino acids. CDR3 DNA only is kept here, 42 bases in frame from base 1. This clonotype was obtained from a woman aged 40 to 55 in good health and CMV-seronegative. The chain links TRBV29-1 with TRBJ2-7, with TRBD2 identical over 12 junction bases. Sequencing was done on a sample of PBMCs. The DNA sequence is TGCAGCGTTGGGGGACTAGCGGGTCTCTACGAGCAGTACTTC. It is translated as CSVGGLAGLYEQYF.